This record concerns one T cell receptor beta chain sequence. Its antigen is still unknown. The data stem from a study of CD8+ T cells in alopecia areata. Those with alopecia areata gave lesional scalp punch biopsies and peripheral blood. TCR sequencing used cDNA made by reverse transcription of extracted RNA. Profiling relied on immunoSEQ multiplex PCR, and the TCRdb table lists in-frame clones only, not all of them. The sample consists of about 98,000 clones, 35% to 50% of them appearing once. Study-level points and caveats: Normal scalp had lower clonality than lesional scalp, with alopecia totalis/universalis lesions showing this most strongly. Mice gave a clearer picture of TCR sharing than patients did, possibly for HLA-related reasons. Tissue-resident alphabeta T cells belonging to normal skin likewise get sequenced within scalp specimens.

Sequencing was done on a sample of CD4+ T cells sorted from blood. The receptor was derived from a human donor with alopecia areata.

The CDR3 nucleotides are TGTGCCAGCGGACAGGGGGCTGGTAGGAACACTGAAGCTTTCTTT. It encodes CASGQGAGRNTEAFF. The chain has TRBV2 and TRBJ1-1; 11 bases fit TRBD1. The CDR3 runs to 15 residues. Germline CDR1 is SNHLY and CDR2 is FYNNEI. V gave up 8 bases and J gave up 1 base; unmatched junction bases: 6.